Listed below are T cell receptor beta chains from one sample, sequenced in a study of blood T cell repertoires in COVID-19. The protocol was immunoSEQ multiplex PCR, while the TCRdb copy is restricted to in-frame clones and leaves out a portion. Among over 200,000 clones listed, about 80% were seen once. Sequencing was done on a sample of PBMCs or T cells enriched from blood (not recorded which). The origin of the receptors is a man aged 35 to 55 who had recovered from COVID-19. The CDR3 runs from the conserved cysteine through the conserved F or W. The D gene is left open where the match is weak. Size is stated for part of the rows, as once, few or many counts, or as a class when the clone is expanded.

CDR3 DNA: TGCAGCGTCCAAAACACCTACCAAGAGACCCAGTACTTC
CDR3 protein: CSVQNTYQETQYF
V gene: TRBV29-1
J gene: TRBJ2-5
D gene: -
clone size: -

CDR3 DNA: TGTGCCACCAGCAGGGGTGCGGGTCCAGAGACCCAGTACTTC
CDR3 protein: CATSRGAGPETQYF
V gene: TRBV15
J gene: TRBJ2-5
D gene: -
clone size: -

CDR3 DNA: TGCGCCAGCAGCTTCCGGACAGGGGCCACAGATACGCAGTATTTT
CDR3 protein: CASSFRTGATDTQYF
V gene: TRBV5-1
J gene: TRBJ2-3
D gene: TRBD1
clone size: -

CDR3 DNA: TGTGCCAGCAGCTTATCTACGGCAGATACGCAGTATTTT
CDR3 protein: CASSLSTADTQYF
V gene: TRBV7-2
J gene: TRBJ2-3
D gene: -
clone size: -

CDR3 DNA: TGTGCCAGCAAGGTTTCCAGGTCCACTGAAGCTTTCTTT
CDR3 protein: CASKVSRSTEAFF
V gene: TRBV28
J gene: TRBJ1-1
D gene: -
clone size: -

CDR3 DNA: TGTGCCAGCAGCCAAGATCACAGCACTCTTAACTATGGCTACACCTTC
CDR3 protein: CASSQDHSTLNYGYTF
V gene: TRBV3-1/TRBV3-2
J gene: TRBJ1-2
D gene: -
clone size: -

CDR3 DNA: TGTGCCAGCAGCTTTTCTCCAGGCGGGCTAGCTTTCTTT
CDR3 protein: CASSFSPGGLAFF
V gene: TRBV7-2
J gene: TRBJ1-1
D gene: -
clone size: -

CDR3 DNA: TGTGCCAGCAGCTACGGACTAGCGGGGGGGGAGCTGTTTTTT
CDR3 protein: CASSYGLAGGELFF
V gene: TRBV4-2
J gene: TRBJ2-2
D gene: TRBD2
clone size: many

CDR3 DNA: TGTGCCAGCACCATCCCCGGAGGGTCTAACTATGGCTACACCTTC
CDR3 protein: CASTIPGGSNYGYTF
V gene: TRBV6-5
J gene: TRBJ1-2
D gene: -
clone size: -

CDR3 DNA: TGTGCCTGGGCACCGACAGGAAACTATGGCTACACCTTC
CDR3 protein: CAWAPTGNYGYTF
V gene: TRBV30
J gene: TRBJ1-2
D gene: -
clone size: once

CDR3 DNA: TGTGCCAGCTCATACCTCCCGGGACAGACCACCGGGGAGCTGTTTTTT
CDR3 protein: CASSYLPGQTTGELFF
V gene: TRBV18
J gene: TRBJ2-2
D gene: TRBD1
clone size: -

CDR3 DNA: TGTGCCAGCAGCCAAGTGGAAGGCGGAGAGACCCAGTACTTC
CDR3 protein: CASSQVEGGETQYF
V gene: TRBV4-2
J gene: TRBJ2-5
D gene: -
clone size: -

CDR3 DNA: TGTGCCAGCACAGGACAGGGAACCGGGGAGCTGTTTTTT
CDR3 protein: CASTGQGTGELFF
V gene: TRBV11-3
J gene: TRBJ2-2
D gene: TRBD1
clone size: -

CDR3 DNA: TGTGCCAGCAGCTTCCCCGGGACTTCGTCTGATACGCAGTATTTT
CDR3 protein: CASSFPGTSSDTQYF
V gene: TRBV7-6
J gene: TRBJ2-3
D gene: -
clone size: -

CDR3 DNA: TGTGCCAGCAGCGGACGGACCGGGGGGGCAACTAATGAAAAACTGTTTTTT
CDR3 protein: CASSGRTGGATNEKLFF
V gene: TRBV9
J gene: TRBJ1-4
D gene: -
clone size: -

CDR3 DNA: TGTGCCAGCAGCCAAGGGCAGGGTTCAAACATTCAGTATTTC
CDR3 protein: CASSQGQGSNIQYF
V gene: TRBV3-1/TRBV3-2
J gene: TRBJ2-4
D gene: -
clone size: -

CDR3 DNA: TGCAGCGTGGTAGCAGGCACAGATACGCAGTATTTT
CDR3 protein: CSVVAGTDTQYF
V gene: TRBV29-1
J gene: TRBJ2-3
D gene: -
clone size: -

CDR3 DNA: TGTGCCAGCAGCGCCCAGGGAGGACGAGGGGAAAAACTGTTTTTT
CDR3 protein: CASSAQGGRGEKLFF
V gene: TRBV3-1/TRBV3-2
J gene: TRBJ1-4
D gene: -
clone size: -

CDR3 DNA: TGTGCCAGCGAGGGTGGAAACACCATATATTTT
CDR3 protein: CASEGGNTIYF
V gene: TRBV6-5
J gene: TRBJ1-3
D gene: -
clone size: few

CDR3 DNA: TGTGCCAGCAGCTTATACCCCGGGGGGTCCGGGACCGGGGAGCTGTTTTTT
CDR3 protein: CASSLYPGGSGTGELFF
V gene: TRBV7-6
J gene: TRBJ2-2
D gene: TRBD2
clone size: few

CDR3 DNA: TGTGCCAGCAGCATAACCGGGACAGGGTTCGAGCAGTACTTC
CDR3 protein: CASSITGTGFEQYF
V gene: TRBV7-9
J gene: TRBJ2-7
D gene: TRBD1
clone size: -

CDR3 DNA: TGTGCCATCAGTCGGGACAGGGGCTACGAGCAGTACTTC
CDR3 protein: CAISRDRGYEQYF
V gene: TRBV10-3
J gene: TRBJ2-7
D gene: TRBD1
clone size: -

CDR3 DNA: TGTGCCAGCAGCGGACTTACAAGTCCTAACTATGGCTACACCTTC
CDR3 protein: CASSGLTSPNYGYTF
V gene: TRBV4-2
J gene: TRBJ1-2
D gene: -
clone size: -

CDR3 DNA: TGCGCCAGCAGTGGGAAACATCTTCGGGATGAAGCTTTCTTT
CDR3 protein: CASSGKHLRDEAFF
V gene: TRBV10-1
J gene: TRBJ1-1
D gene: -
clone size: few

CDR3 DNA: TGTGCCAGCAGGTCGGGCTATGGCTACACCTTC
CDR3 protein: CASRSGYGYTF
V gene: TRBV28
J gene: TRBJ1-2
D gene: -
clone size: -

CDR3 DNA: TGTGCCAGTAGTATTTGGGGGCAAGGGTCACCCCTCCACTTT
CDR3 protein: CASSIWGQGSPLHF
V gene: TRBV19
J gene: TRBJ1-6
D gene: -
clone size: -

CDR3 DNA: TGTGCCAGCAGCACTTACGACAGGCGCATTCAGTACTTC
CDR3 protein: CASSTYDRRIQYF
V gene: TRBV7-2
J gene: TRBJ2-4
D gene: -
clone size: -

CDR3 DNA: TGTGCCAGCAGTTTAGGGGCAGGGGGTTTCAATCAGCCCCAGCATTTT
CDR3 protein: CASSLGAGGFNQPQHF
V gene: TRBV28
J gene: TRBJ1-5
D gene: TRBD1
clone size: -

CDR3 DNA: TGTGCCAGCAGGCCACCTTACAGGGGGAGCGAGCAGTACTTC
CDR3 protein: CASRPPYRGSEQYF
V gene: TRBV28
J gene: TRBJ2-7
D gene: TRBD1
clone size: -

CDR3 DNA: TGTGCCAGCACGAGCCCGACAGGGGGAAAACTGTTTTTT
CDR3 protein: CASTSPTGGKLFF
V gene: TRBV6-5
J gene: TRBJ1-4
D gene: TRBD1
clone size: -

CDR3 DNA: TGTGCCAGCACGACAGGGGTCGACACTGAAGCTTTCTTT
CDR3 protein: CASTTGVDTEAFF
V gene: TRBV18
J gene: TRBJ1-1
D gene: TRBD1
clone size: -

CDR3 DNA: TGTGCCAGCTCACCTACAGTGAACACTGAAGCTTTCTTT
CDR3 protein: CASSPTVNTEAFF
V gene: TRBV18
J gene: TRBJ1-1
D gene: -
clone size: -

CDR3 DNA: TGTGCCAGCAGCTCTGGACAGGGACGATCACCCCTCCACTTT
CDR3 protein: CASSSGQGRSPLHF
V gene: TRBV7-3
J gene: TRBJ1-6
D gene: TRBD1
clone size: -

CDR3 DNA: TGTGCCAGCAGAGCAGCCCCTTACAGCCGGAACACTGAAGCTTTCTTT
CDR3 protein: CASRAAPYSRNTEAFF
V gene: TRBV27
J gene: TRBJ1-1
D gene: -
clone size: -

CDR3 DNA: TGTGCCAGCAGCTACCGTTTCGGTCCTACTGAAGCTTTCTTT
CDR3 protein: CASSYRFGPTEAFF
V gene: TRBV7-2
J gene: TRBJ1-1
D gene: -
clone size: -

CDR3 DNA: TGTGCCAGTAGTCCCCGGACTAGCGGGGCACTCGGGGAGCTGTTTTTT
CDR3 protein: CASSPRTSGALGELFF
V gene: TRBV19
J gene: TRBJ2-2
D gene: TRBD2
clone size: -

CDR3 DNA: TGTGCCACCAGTGACCGACTAGCGGGAACCTACAATGAGCAGTTCTTC
CDR3 protein: CATSDRLAGTYNEQFF
V gene: TRBV24-1
J gene: TRBJ2-1
D gene: TRBD2
clone size: -

CDR3 DNA: TGTGCCAGCAGTTACAGCGGGGTATTCTCTGGAAACACCATATATTTT
CDR3 protein: CASSYSGVFSGNTIYF
V gene: TRBV6-5
J gene: TRBJ1-3
D gene: -
clone size: -

CDR3 DNA: TGTGCCAGCAGCCCTACAGCCGGACAGTCTAATGAAAAACTGTTTTTT
CDR3 protein: CASSPTAGQSNEKLFF
V gene: TRBV7-9
J gene: TRBJ1-4
D gene: -
clone size: -

CDR3 DNA: TGTGCAAGTCGCTCCGGGACCGGGACTAAAGCCACAGATACGCAGTATTTT
CDR3 protein: CASRSGTGTKATDTQYF
V gene: TRBV12-2
J gene: TRBJ2-3
D gene: -
clone size: -

CDR3 DNA: TGTGTCAGAAGCTTAATAAGAGCCTACTATGGCTACACCTTC
CDR3 protein: CVRSLIRAYYGYTF
V gene: TRBV7-5
J gene: TRBJ1-2
D gene: -
clone size: -

CDR3 DNA: TGCGCCAGCAGCCAAAGTCTAGCGGGGGGAGGGGGAGATACGCAGTATTTT
CDR3 protein: CASSQSLAGGGGDTQYF
V gene: TRBV4-3
J gene: TRBJ2-3
D gene: TRBD2
clone size: -

CDR3 DNA: TGTGCCAGCAGCTTAGCTCGGGGCAGGGGGCAGGACGAGCAGTACTTC
CDR3 protein: CASSLARGRGQDEQYF
V gene: TRBV7-8
J gene: TRBJ2-7
D gene: TRBD1
clone size: -

CDR3 DNA: TGTGCCAGCAGTGTGACCACAGTATCCTACGAGCAGTACTTC
CDR3 protein: CASSVTTVSYEQYF
V gene: TRBV2
J gene: TRBJ2-7
D gene: -
clone size: once

CDR3 DNA: TGTGCCAGCAGCGTAGTTGCGGGAGTTACAGATACGCAGTATTTT
CDR3 protein: CASSVVAGVTDTQYF
V gene: TRBV9
J gene: TRBJ2-3
D gene: TRBD2
clone size: many